This TCR beta chain appears in the sequencing data of a study of T-cell memory formation after mild COVID-19. V lost 1 base and J lost 2, with 10 bases in between. The CDR3 spans 15 residues. The germline CDR1 and CDR2 sequences are SGHKS and YYEKEE (reference sequence). This clonotype was recorded a few times. Each CDR3 protein is one row after TCRdb ran MiXCR on the 5' RACE reads. The sample consists of approximately 300,000 distinct CDR3 sequences, around a sixth of them appearing once. The V and J genes are TRBV5-5 and TRBJ1-5; D gene unclear. The sequenced material came from PBMCs or a T cell subset sorted from them (not recorded which). This receptor was identified in a man aged 18 to 29 who had mild COVID-19 (a few samples of this study predate the infection). Cell type and time point are not known. CDR3 residues: CASSLKGLGNQPQHF. DNA of the CDR3: TGTGCCAGCAGCTTGAAAGGTCTGGGCAATCAGCCCCAGCATTTT.